This T cell receptor (beta chain) was sequenced during a study of blood T cell repertoires in COVID-19. Clones were sequenced by immunoSEQ multiplex PCR, and TCRdb holds only the in-frame ones, with some missing. The data contain roughly 250,000 clones, over 70% of them singletons. With 2 bases removed from V and 3 bases from J, the gap between germline ends came to 16 bases. CDR1 and CDR2 from the germline V gene are MNHEY and SVGEGT. The CDR3 covers 16 residues. This clone is a singleton in its sample. Cohorts were assigned according to the clinical history that participants reported. The receptor was isolated from a woman aged 40 to 50 who had been exposed to COVID-19. The V call is TRBV6-2 or TRBV6-3, the J call TRBJ1-1, with D possibly matching TRBD1 (6 bases). The sequenced material came from PBMCs or T cells enriched from blood (not recorded which). CDR3 region: CASSYEAGAQYTEAFF. As DNA, the CDR3 is TGTGCCAGCAGTTACGAAGCGGGGGCCCAGTACACTGAAGCTTTCTTT.